What follows describes a single T cell receptor beta chain. Its antigen is undetermined. A CD45RO/CCR7/CD25/CD127/CD95/CD27 panel sorted naive, central memory, regulatory and stem cell-like memory CD4+ cells. The data stem from a study of beta chain features in type 1 diabetes. Study-level points and caveats: In all four CD4+ subsets, TCRB CDR3 length was significantly, moderately reduced in type 1 diabetes. Among patients, naive, central memory and Treg TCRB repertoires appeared more similar than among healthy donors.

Expressed TCRB transcripts were sequenced because the entire RNA isolate underwent reverse transcription. The protocol was immunoSEQ multiplex PCR, while the TCRdb copy is restricted to in-frame clones and leaves out a portion. Of a few hundred thousand clones listed, 9.6% are singletons. The sample was central memory CD4+ T cells from blood. The source of this sequence is a man aged 30-40 years with type 1 diabetes.

CDR3 sequence reads: CASSQLARTYNEQFF. CDR3 DNA sequence: TGTGCCAGCAGCCAACTAGCGCGGACTTACAATGAGCAGTTCTTC. The chain combines TRBV7-2 with TRBJ2-1; TRBD2 matches 7 bases. Germline V gene data show CDR1 as SGHTA and CDR2 as FQGNSA. The CDR3 spans 15 residues. V was clipped by 5 bases and J by 4 bases; unmatched bases: 8.